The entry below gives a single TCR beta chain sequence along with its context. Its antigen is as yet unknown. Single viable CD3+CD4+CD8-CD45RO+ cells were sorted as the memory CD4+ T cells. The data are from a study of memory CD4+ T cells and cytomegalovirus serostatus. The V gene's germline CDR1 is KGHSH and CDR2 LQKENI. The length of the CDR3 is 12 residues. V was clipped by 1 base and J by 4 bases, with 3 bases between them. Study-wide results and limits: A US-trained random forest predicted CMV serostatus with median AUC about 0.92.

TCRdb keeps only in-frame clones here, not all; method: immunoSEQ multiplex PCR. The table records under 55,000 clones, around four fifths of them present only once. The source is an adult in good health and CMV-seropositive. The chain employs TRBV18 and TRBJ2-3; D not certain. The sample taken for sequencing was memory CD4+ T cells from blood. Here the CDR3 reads CASSPQADTQYF. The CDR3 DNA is TGTGCCAGCTCACCACAGGCAGATACGCAGTATTTT.